The 3 T cell receptor beta chains reported below all come from one sample, sequenced in a study of blood T cell repertoires in COVID-19. Only in-frame clones appear in the TCRdb table, and some are missing; sequencing was by immunoSEQ multiplex PCR. Among about 76,000 clones listed, around 75% were seen once. The sample taken for sequencing was peripheral blood. These receptor sequences come from a man in his 70s with acute or convalescent COVID-19.

The rearrangement joins TRBV29-1 to TRBJ1-1, with 10 bases identical to TRBD1. Germline V gene data show CDR1 as SQVTM and CDR2 as ANQGSEA. With 3 bases clipped from V and 11 bases from J, the junction kept 6 bases outside the gene matches. The CDR3 is 12 amino acids. The CDR3 DNA reads TGCAGCGTTGATAGACAGGGGGCTGGGGCTTTCTTT. Translating gives CSVDRQGAGAFF.

This clone has more than one count but fewer than ten. The J gene is TRBJ2-3, the V gene TRBV10-3; 12 bases agree with TRBD2. The CDR3 is 16 amino acids. Germline CDR1 is ENHRY and CDR2 is SYGVKD. V dropped 7 bases and J dropped 0; count of bases not matched to a gene: 5. The CDR3 sequence: CAINPGTSGSTDTQYF. In DNA form, the CDR3 reads TGTGCCATCAATCCCGGGACTAGCGGGAGCACAGATACGCAGTATTTT.

V gene TRBV19 combines with J gene TRBJ2-2, with D possibly matching TRBD1 (5 bases). Between the trimmed V and J ends, which lost 11 bases and 3 bases, there was a span of 13 bases. CDR3 length equals 13 residues. The germline CDR1 and CDR2 sequences are LNHDA and SQIVND (reference sequence). CDR3 coding DNA: TGTGCCCTGGGGCGGCTTGACACCGGGGAGCTGTTTTTT. Protein product: CALGRLDTGELFF.